These 9 T cell receptor beta chains share one sample of origin, sequenced in a study of read filtering for tumor transcriptome and immune sequencing. The library was built from about 400 ng RNA with molecular barcoded adaptors for alpha/delta and beta/gamma chains. One entry per CDR3 protein results from TCRdb running MiXCR on the reads. The sample holds around 130,000 distinct CDR3 sequences, roughly an eighth seen once. Sample: a population of CD138-negative cells sorted from bone marrow. The origin of the receptors is a donor at least 40 years old with multiple myeloma.

As regards this clonotype: This clone may be a read error of a much larger clone one base away. V and J are TRBV7-9 and TRBJ2-2, with TRBD2 matching 14 bases. V trimming: 11 bases; J trimming: 1 base; junction bases outside the gene matches: 9. Germline V lookup: CDR1 SEHNR, CDR2 FQNEAQ (reference sequence). The CDR3 has 17 amino acids. This CDR3 is CADLGTSGSVNTGELFF. The CDR3 bases are TGTGCCGACCTCGGGACTAGCGGGAGTGTGAACACCGGGGAGCTGTTTTTT.

This clonotype has at least ten counts. The chain combines TRBV6-1 with TRBJ1-5; weak D call: TRBD1 (6 bases). This CDR3 is built from 13 residues. The germline V gene encodes CDR1 MNHNS and CDR2 SASEGT. The V and J ends lost 1 base and 10 bases respectively, with 11 bases between them. Here the CDR3 DNA reads TGTGCCAGCAGTGAAGAGGGGGATAGACCCCAGCATTTT. Protein: CASSEEGDRPQHF.

This clonotype was seen at least ten times. This chain connects TRBV5-4 to TRBJ2-2, with TRBD2 identical over 9 bases. The CDR3 has 16 residues. Germline lookup yields CDR1 SGHNT and CDR2 YYREEE (reference sequence). V lost 0 bases and J lost 5; bases outside the gene matches: 5. The CDR3 region is CASSLGAGGWTGELFF. Written as DNA, the CDR3 is TGTGCCAGCAGCTTGGGTGCGGGAGGGTGGACCGGGGAGCTGTTTTTT.

Comments on this clonotype: Being one base from a much bigger clone, this may be a read error. The chain recombines TRBV9 with TRBJ2-5; 8 bases line up with TRBD2. Germline CDR1 is SGDLS and CDR2 is YYNGEE. This CDR3 has 14 residues. The CDR3 DNA reads as TGTGCCAGCAGTAAGAGCGGGAGCCAAGAGACCCCGTACTTC. Protein product: CASSKSGSQETPYF.

This clonotype was picked up a small number of times. V and J are TRBV15 and TRBJ2-1; 8 nucleotides align to TRBD2. The CDR3 runs to 14 residues. Germline V CDR1 and CDR2: LNHNV, YYDKDF (reference sequence). V dropped 7 bases and J dropped 4; count of bases not matched to a gene: 6. The CDR3 DNA is TGTGCCACCAAATTCGTAGCGGGGTACAATGAGCAGTTCTTC. It specifies CATKFVAGYNEQFF.

This clonotype appeared many times. The CDR3 bases are TGCGCCAGCAGCTTGAAAACTCCGGGATACACTGAAGCTTTCTTT. Its translation: CASSLKTPGYTEAFF. V and J are TRBV5-1 and TRBJ1-1; D not certain. Trimming cost V 1 base and J 3 bases, with 13 bases left between them. This CDR3 is 15 amino acids long. CDR1 is SGHRS, CDR2 YFSETQ, per germline.

This clonotype was detected ten times or more. The rearrangement joins TRBV7-9 to TRBJ1-1; weak D call: TRBD1 (5 bases). CDR1 and CDR2 (germline): SEHNR, FQNEAQ (reference sequence). This CDR3 spans 15 amino acids. V lost 5 bases, J lost 5 bases, and 18 bases lay in between. Here the CDR3 reads CASSKGWGEETEAFF. DNA for the CDR3: TGTGCCAGCAGCAAAGGGTGGGGGGAGGAGACTGAAGCTTTCTTT.

This clonotype appeared many times. The V and J genes are TRBV12-3 or TRBV12-4 and TRBJ2-2; 9 bases are shared with TRBD1. After removal of 4 bases from V and 7 bases from J, the junction contained 13 bases not matched to a gene. This CDR3 contains 17 residues. CDR3: CASSSDTGGARGGELFF. CDR3 DNA: TGTGCCAGCAGTTCAGATACAGGGGGCGCTCGGGGCGGGGAGCTGTTTTTT.

J is TRBJ1-1 and V is TRBV7-2; D is unresolved. This CDR3 is 14 amino acids long. The V gene lost 5 bases and the J gene lost 0 bases, with 10 bases spanning the gap. CDR1 and CDR2 from the germline V gene are SGHTA and FQGNSA. DNA of the CDR3: TGTGCCAGCAGCCCACCCCCACTGAACACTGAAGCTTTCTTT. Its translation is CASSPPPLNTEAFF. The whole variable domain, remainder taken from reference TRBV7-2 and TRBJ1-1, is GAGVSQSPSNKVTEKGKDVELRCDPISGHTALYWYRQSLGQGLEFLIYFQGNSAPDKSGLPSDRFSAERTGGSVSTLTIQRTQQEDSAVYLCASSPPPLNTEAFFGQGTRLTVV.